Listed below are T cell receptor beta chains from one sample, sequenced in a study of T cells in Graves' hyperthyroidism and ophthalmopathy. TCRdb reprocessed the multiplex PCR reads via MiXCR and lists one record per CDR3 protein. The repertoire consists of around 240,000 distinct CDR3 sequences, with roughly 14% occurring once and the leading ten covering 13%. The sequenced material came from blood. Source of these receptors: a middle-aged woman with Graves' hyperthyroidism that later progressed to Graves' ophthalmopathy. Both conserved end residues are part of each CDR3. The D gene is left open where the match is weak. Where a row states a size, it is once, few, many or the class of an expanded clone; other rows omit it.

>NA|TRBV2|TRBJ1-6|NA
TGTGCCACCAGAACCCGGGATAATTCACCCCTCCACTTT
CATRTRDNSPLHF
>many|TRBV19|TRBJ2-1|TRBD1
TGTGCCAGTAGCACAGGGGGAACCTACAATGAGCAGTTCTTC
CASSTGGTYNEQFF
>many|TRBV7-3|TRBJ2-5|TRBD2
TGTGCCAGCAGTTCCGGGAGGGGCCAGGGGACCCAGTACTTC
CASSSGRGQGTQYF
>many|TRBV4-1|TRBJ2-1|NA
TGCGCCAGCAGCCAAGTCGGGCAGACCAATGAGCAGTTCTTC
CASSQVGQTNEQFF
>many|TRBV7-6|TRBJ2-5|NA
TGTGCCAGCAGCTTAGAGGCCAGGGTACAAGAGACCCAGTACTTC
CASSLEARVQETQYF
>NA|TRBV19|TRBJ2-1|NA
TGTGCCAGTAAGAGGAGGGCCCTGGACAATGAGCAGTTCTTC
CASKRRALDNEQFF
>many|TRBV28|TRBJ1-2|TRBD1
TGTGCCAGCAGAAGGGCAGGGGGGAAGCATGGCTACACCTTC
CASRRAGGKHGYTF
>many|TRBV3-1|TRBJ2-2|NA
TGTGCCAGCAGCCAAGGTCGGGGGGAGCTGTTTTTT
CASSQGRGELFF
>many|TRBV20-1|TRBJ2-1|NA
TGCAGTGCTAGGGTCCCAGGGGTTTTAGTGGGTGAGCAGTTCTTC
CSARVPGVLVGEQFF
>many|TRBV5-1|TRBJ1-1|TRBD1
TGCGCCAGCAGCCCAAGACAGGGGGCGCGAACTGAAGCTTTCTTT
CASSPRQGARTEAFF
>few|TRBV12-3/TRBV12-4|TRBJ1-5|NA
TGTGCCAGCAGTTTTTTAAGCAATCAGCCCCAGCATTTT
CASSFLSNQPQHF
>many|TRBV14|TRBJ2-3|TRBD2
TGTGCCAGCAGCCACAGAGGACTAGCGGGGATCGTGTCCGATACGCAGTATTTT
CASSHRGLAGIVSDTQYF
>few|TRBV4-1|TRBJ2-7|NA
TGCGCCAGCAGCCAAGAGGGCTCGCCCGGCAAGAACTCCTACGAGCAGTACTTC
CASSQEGSPGKNSYEQYF
>many|TRBV5-5|TRBJ1-1|NA
TGTGCCAGCAGACCAGGACCCGGCGCTGAAGCTTTCTTT
CASRPGPGAEAFF
>many|TRBV4-1|TRBJ1-5|NA
TGCGCCAGCAGTCGTGAGGGCCCACCTTATAGCAATCAGCCCCAGCATTTT
CASSREGPPYSNQPQHF
>many|TRBV9|TRBJ2-1|NA
TGTGCCAGCAGCGGGCGGGACGACCACAATGAGCAGTTCTTC
CASSGRDDHNEQFF
>NA|TRBV18|TRBJ2-3|TRBD2
TGTGCCACCCAGACTAGCGGACTAGATACGCAGTATTTT
CATQTSGLDTQYF
>many|TRBV27|TRBJ1-6|NA
TGTGCCAGCAGTTTCGAGGGTAGTCCACCCCTCCACTTT
CASSFEGSPPLHF
>many|TRBV5-5|TRBJ1-4|NA
TGTGCCAGCAGCTTGGCTTCGTTAGGGCCCGAGAAACTGTTTTTT
CASSLASLGPEKLFF
>many|TRBV11-2|TRBJ2-2|TRBD2
TGTGCCAGCAGCTATTCTAGCGGAGAGACCGGGGAGCTGTTTTTT
CASSYSSGETGELFF
>few|TRBV6-2/TRBV6-3|TRBJ2-7|NA
TGTGCCAGCAGTGACTCCTCCTACGAGCAGTACTTC
CASSDSSYEQYF
>many|TRBV28|TRBJ2-1|NA
TGTGCCAGCAGTTTGTTCAATGACCCCAATGAGCAGTTCTTC
CASSLFNDPNEQFF